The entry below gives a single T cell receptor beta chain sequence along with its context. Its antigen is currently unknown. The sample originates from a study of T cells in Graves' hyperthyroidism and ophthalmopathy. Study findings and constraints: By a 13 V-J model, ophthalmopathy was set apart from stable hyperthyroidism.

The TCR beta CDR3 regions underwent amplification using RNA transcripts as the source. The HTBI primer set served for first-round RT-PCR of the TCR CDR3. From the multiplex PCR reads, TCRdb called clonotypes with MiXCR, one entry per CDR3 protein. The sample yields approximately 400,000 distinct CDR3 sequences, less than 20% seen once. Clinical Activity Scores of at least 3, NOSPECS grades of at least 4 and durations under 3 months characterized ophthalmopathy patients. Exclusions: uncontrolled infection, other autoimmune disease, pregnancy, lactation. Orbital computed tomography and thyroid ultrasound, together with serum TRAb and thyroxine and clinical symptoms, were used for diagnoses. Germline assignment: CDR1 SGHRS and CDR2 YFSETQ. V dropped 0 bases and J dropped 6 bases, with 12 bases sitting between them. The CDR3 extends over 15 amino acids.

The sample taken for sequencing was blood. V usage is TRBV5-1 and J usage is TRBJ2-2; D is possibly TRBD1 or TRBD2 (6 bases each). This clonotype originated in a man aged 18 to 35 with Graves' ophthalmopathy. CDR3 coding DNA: TGCGCCAGCAGCTTGGAGGGGGGACTGCCCGGGGAGCTGTTTTTT. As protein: CASSLEGGLPGELFF.